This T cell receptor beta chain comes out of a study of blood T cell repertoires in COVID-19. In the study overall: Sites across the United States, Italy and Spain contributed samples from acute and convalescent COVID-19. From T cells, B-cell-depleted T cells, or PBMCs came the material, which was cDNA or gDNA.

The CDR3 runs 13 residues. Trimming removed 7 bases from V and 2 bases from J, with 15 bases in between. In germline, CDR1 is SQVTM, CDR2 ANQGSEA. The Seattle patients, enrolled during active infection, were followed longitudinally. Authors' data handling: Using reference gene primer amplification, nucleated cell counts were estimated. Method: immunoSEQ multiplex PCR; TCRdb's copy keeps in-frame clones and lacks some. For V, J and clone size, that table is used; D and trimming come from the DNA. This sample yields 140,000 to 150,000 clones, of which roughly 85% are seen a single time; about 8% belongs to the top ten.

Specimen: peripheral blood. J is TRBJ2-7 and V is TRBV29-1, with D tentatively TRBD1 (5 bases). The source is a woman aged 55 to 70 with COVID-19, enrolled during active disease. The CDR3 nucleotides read TGCAGCGCCCACACAGGCCCAGCCTACGAGCAGTACTTC. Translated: CSAHTGPAYEQYF.